A selection of T cell receptor beta chains follows, all from one sample in a study of T-cell reconstitution after alpha-beta-depleted transplantation in children. Via MiXCR, TCRdb re-called the PCR reads, giving one row per CDR3 protein. The data hold 250,000 to 350,000 distinct CDR3 sequences, with 9.5% to 10% observed a single time. The sample here was PBMCs from the stem cell graft donor, taken from the stem cell graft. The receptor source for this set is a human donor who donated a stem cell graft to a child with SCID. CDR3s include the opening cysteine and the closing phenylalanine or tryptophan. The order of the fields is clone size, V gene, D gene, CDR3 length, J gene, CDR3 DNA, CDR3 protein. The D gene is left open where the match is weak. A clone size is listed for some rows: how often the clone was seen (once, few, many), or a class if it is expanded.

NA	TRBV5-1	NA	15	TRBJ2-3	TGCGCCAGCAGCTGGACCCCTGGGTCCACAGATACGCAGTATTTT	CASSWTPGSTDTQYF
few	TRBV16	NA	14	TRBJ2-7	TGTGCCAGCAGCCCTGTGACAGGTTCCTACGAGCAGTACTTC	CASSPVTGSYEQYF
NA	TRBV11-1	NA	18	TRBJ1-2	TGTGCCAGCAGCTTTAACAGGGACGGCACGCAACGAAACTATGGCTACACCTTC	CASSFNRDGTQRNYGYTF
few	TRBV10-3	TRBD1	13	TRBJ2-5	TGTGCCATCAGCGAAGACAGGGGAGAGACCCAGTACTTC	CAISEDRGETQYF
few	TRBV7-9	NA	12	TRBJ2-3	TGTGCCAGCAAGGGTGCCGCAGATACGCAGTATTTT	CASKGAADTQYF
NA	TRBV7-9	NA	16	TRBJ2-2	TGTGCCAGCAGCTTGAACCGACAGGACCGCACCGGGGAGCTGTTTTTT	CASSLNRQDRTGELFF
NA	TRBV20-1	NA	12	TRBJ1-6	TGCAGTGCTAGACGGAGTAATTCACCCCTCCACTTT	CSARRSNSPLHF
many	TRBV6-1	NA	14	TRBJ2-2	TGTGCCAGCAGGACACTAGCTGGCACCGGGGAGCTGTTTTTT	CASRTLAGTGELFF
few	TRBV24-1	TRBD1	17	TRBJ2-5	TGTGCCACCGATATGGGACAGGGGGCAAGAAGGCAAGAGACCCAGTACTTC	CATDMGQGARRQETQYF
few	TRBV10-3	TRBD1	13	TRBJ1-2	TGTGCCATCAGTCCGGGACAGGTGTATGGCTACACCTTC	CAISPGQVYGYTF
NA	TRBV12-3/TRBV12-4	NA	16	TRBJ2-5	TGTGCCAGCAGTCCCCCCAGGTGGCTGGGAATAGAGACCCAGTACTTC	CASSPPRWLGIETQYF
few	TRBV25-1	NA	14	TRBJ2-7	TGTGCCAGCAGTGAATACGGGCCGCGGGGCGAGCAGTACTTC	CASSEYGPRGEQYF
few	TRBV18	TRBD2	17	TRBJ2-7	TGTGCCAGCTCGCTGGGACTAGCGGGGGCGACGACCTACGAGCAGTACTTC	CASSLGLAGATTYEQYF
few	TRBV2	TRBD2	15	TRBJ2-7	TGTGCCAGCAGTGAAAGGGTAGCGGGGAAATACGAGCAGTACTTC	CASSERVAGKYEQYF
NA	TRBV20-1	TRBD1	15	TRBJ2-7	TGCAGTGCTCTTTTAGACAGGGAATTTACCTACGAGCAGTACTTC	CSALLDREFTYEQYF
NA	TRBV5-1	NA	13	TRBJ2-2	TGCGCCAGCAGCTTGATCGGAACCGGGCAGCTGTTTTTT	CASSLIGTGQLFF
many	TRBV5-1	NA	15	TRBJ2-7	TGCGCCAGCAGCTTAACGGCGGGGCAATCCTACGAGCAGTACTTC	CASSLTAGQSYEQYF
NA	TRBV5-1	NA	14	TRBJ2-7	TGCGCCAGCAGCTTAGGGACGGGAGTTGACGAGCAGTACTTC	CASSLGTGVDEQYF
few	TRBV15	NA	13	TRBJ2-7	TGTGCCACCAGCAGAGATCCAGCCTACGAGCAGTACTTC	CATSRDPAYEQYF
NA	TRBV20-1	TRBD2	14	TRBJ2-5	TGCAGTGCTTACCCGACCAGCGGGGTAGAGACCCAGTACTTC	CSAYPTSGVETQYF